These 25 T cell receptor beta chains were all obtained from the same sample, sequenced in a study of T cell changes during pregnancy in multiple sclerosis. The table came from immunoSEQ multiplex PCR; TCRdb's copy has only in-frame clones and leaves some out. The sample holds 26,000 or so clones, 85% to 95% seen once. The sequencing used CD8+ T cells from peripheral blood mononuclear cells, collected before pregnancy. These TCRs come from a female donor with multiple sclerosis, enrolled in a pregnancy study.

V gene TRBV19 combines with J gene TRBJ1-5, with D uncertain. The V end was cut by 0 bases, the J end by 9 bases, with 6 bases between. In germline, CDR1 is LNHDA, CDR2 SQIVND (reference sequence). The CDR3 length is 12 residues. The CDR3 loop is CASSIEKRPQHF. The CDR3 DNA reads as TGTGCCAGTAGTATAGAAAAGCGGCCCCAGCATTTT.

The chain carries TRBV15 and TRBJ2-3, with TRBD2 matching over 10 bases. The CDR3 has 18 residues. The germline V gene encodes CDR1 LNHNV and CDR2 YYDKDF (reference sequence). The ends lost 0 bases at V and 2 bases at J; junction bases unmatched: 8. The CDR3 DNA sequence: TGTGCCACCAGCAGAGATCTGGTAGCGGGAGGATACACAGATACGCAGTATTTT. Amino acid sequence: CATSRDLVAGGYTDTQYF.

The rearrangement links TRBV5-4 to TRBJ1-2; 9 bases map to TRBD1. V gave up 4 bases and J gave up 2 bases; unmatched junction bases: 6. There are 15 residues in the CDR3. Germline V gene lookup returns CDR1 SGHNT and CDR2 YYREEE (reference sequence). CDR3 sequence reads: CASSPRDRANYGYTF. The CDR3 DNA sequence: TGTGCCAGCAGCCCCCGGGACAGGGCGAACTATGGCTACACCTTC. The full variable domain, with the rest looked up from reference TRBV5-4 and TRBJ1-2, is ETGVTQSPTHLIKTRGQQVTLRCSSQSGHNTVSWYQQALGQGPQFIFQYYREEENGRGNFPPRFSGLQFPNYSSELNVNALELDDSALYLCASSPRDRANYGYTFGSGTRLTVV.

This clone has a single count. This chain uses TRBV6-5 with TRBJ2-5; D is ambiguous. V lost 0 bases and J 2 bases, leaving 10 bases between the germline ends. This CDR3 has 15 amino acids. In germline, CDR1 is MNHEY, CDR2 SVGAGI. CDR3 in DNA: TGTGCCAGCAGTTACTCGACCCCAGCGCAAGAGACCCAGTACTTC. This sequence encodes CASSYSTPAQETQYF.

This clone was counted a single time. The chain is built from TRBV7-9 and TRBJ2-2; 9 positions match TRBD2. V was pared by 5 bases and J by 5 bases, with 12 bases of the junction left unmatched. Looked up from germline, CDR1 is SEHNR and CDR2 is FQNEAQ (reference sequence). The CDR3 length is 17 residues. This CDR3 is CASSPLLAGTYTGELFF. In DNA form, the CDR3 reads TGTGCCAGCAGCCCCCTCCTAGCGGGAACTTATACCGGGGAGCTGTTTTTT.

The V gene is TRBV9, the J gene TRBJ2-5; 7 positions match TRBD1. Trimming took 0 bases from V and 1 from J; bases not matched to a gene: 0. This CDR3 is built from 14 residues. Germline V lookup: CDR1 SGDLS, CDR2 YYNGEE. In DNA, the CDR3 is TGTGCCAGCAGCGTAGGGGACAGCCAAGAGACCCAGTACTTC. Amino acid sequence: CASSVGDSQETQYF. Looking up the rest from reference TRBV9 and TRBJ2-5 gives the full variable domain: DSGVTQTPKHLITATGQRVTLRCSPRSGDLSVYWYQQSLDQGLQFLIQYYNGEERAKGNILERFSAQQFPDLHSELNLSSLELGDSALYFCASSVGDSQETQYFGPGTRLLVL.

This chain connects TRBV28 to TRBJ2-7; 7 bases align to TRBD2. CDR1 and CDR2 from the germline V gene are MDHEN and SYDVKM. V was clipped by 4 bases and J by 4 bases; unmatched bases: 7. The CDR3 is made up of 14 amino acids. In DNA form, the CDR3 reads TGTGCCAGCAGTTCCCGACTAGCTTCGTACGAGCAGTACTTC. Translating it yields CASSSRLASYEQYF.

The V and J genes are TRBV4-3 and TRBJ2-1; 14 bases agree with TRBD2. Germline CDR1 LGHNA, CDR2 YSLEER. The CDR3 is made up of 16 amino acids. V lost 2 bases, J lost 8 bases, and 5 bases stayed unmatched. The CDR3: CASSQRLAGGRHEQFF. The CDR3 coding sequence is TGCGCCAGCAGCCAAAGACTAGCGGGAGGGCGTCATGAGCAGTTCTTC.

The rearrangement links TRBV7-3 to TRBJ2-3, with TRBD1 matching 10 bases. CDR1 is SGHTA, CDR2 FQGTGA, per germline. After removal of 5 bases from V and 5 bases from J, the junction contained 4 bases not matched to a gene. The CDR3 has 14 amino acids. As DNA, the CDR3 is TGTGCCAGCAGCGCCCGGGACAGGGGAGATACGCAGTATTTT. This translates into CASSARDRGDTQYF.

In DNA, the CDR3 is TGTGCCAGCAGCCCGACAGGGAACTATGGCTACACCTTC. It translates to CASSPTGNYGYTF. The chain combines TRBV7-9 with TRBJ1-2; 7 bases agree with TRBD1. With V trimmed by 5 bases and J by 2 bases, 2 bases remained unmatched. Per germline, CDR1 SEHNR and CDR2 FQNEAQ (reference sequence). The CDR3 consists of 13 residues. The variable domain in full, with the rest retrieved from reference TRBV7-9 and TRBJ1-2, is DTGVSQNPRHKITKRGQNVTFRCDPISEHNRLYWYRQTLGQGPEFLTYFQNEAQLEKSRLLSDRFSAERPKGSFSTLEIQRTEQGDSAMYLCASSPTGNYGYTFGSGTRLTVV.

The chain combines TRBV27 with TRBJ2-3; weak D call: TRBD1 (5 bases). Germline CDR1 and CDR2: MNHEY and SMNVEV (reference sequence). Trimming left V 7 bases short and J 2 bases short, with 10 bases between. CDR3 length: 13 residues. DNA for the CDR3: TGTGCCAGCACCCCGACAGACACAGATACGCAGTATTTT. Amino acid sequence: CASTPTDTDTQYF.

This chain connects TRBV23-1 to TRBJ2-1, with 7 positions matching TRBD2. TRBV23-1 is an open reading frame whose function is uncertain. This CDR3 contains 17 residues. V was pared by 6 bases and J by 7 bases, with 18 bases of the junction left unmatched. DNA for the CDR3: TGCGCCAGCAGCCCCCCAGCTGCGCCACCGGGGGGAAATGAGCAGTTCTTC. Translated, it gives CASSPPAAPPGGNEQFF.

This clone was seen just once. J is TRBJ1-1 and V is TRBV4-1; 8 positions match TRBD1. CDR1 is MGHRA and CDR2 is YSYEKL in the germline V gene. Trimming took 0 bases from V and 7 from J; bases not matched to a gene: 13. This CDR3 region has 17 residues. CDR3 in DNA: TGCGCCAGCAGCCAAGATCGATACGGGACAGGTGTCGGTGAAGCTTTCTTT. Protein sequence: CASSQDRYGTGVGEAFF.

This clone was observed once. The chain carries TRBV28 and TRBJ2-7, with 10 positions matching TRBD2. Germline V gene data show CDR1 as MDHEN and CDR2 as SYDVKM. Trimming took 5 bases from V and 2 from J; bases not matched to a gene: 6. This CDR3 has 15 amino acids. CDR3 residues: CASSAGLAVTYEQYF. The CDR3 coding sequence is TGTGCCAGCAGTGCTGGACTAGCGGTGACCTACGAGCAGTACTTC.

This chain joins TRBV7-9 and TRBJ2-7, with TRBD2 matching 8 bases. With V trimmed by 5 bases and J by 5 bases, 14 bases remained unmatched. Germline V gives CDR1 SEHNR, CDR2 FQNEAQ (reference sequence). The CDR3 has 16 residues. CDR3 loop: CASSRPPGGFLNEQYF. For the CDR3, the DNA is TGTGCCAGCAGCCGACCCCCGGGAGGGTTTCTGAACGAGCAGTACTTC.

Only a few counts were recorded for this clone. DNA of the CDR3: TGCAGCATTAGAGGGGGTAACTATGGCTACACCTTC. This translates into CSIRGGNYGYTF. The rearrangement joins TRBV29-1 to TRBJ1-2, with a tentative D call TRBD1 (6 bases). Trimming took 8 bases from V and 1 from J, leaving 11 bases between them. CDR1 SQVTM and CDR2 ANQGSEA come from the germline V gene. CDR3 size: 12 residues.

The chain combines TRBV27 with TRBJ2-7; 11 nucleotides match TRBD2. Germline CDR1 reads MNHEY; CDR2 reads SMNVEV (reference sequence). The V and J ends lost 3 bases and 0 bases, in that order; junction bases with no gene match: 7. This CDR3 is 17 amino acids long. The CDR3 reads CASSLTSSGRVSYEQYF. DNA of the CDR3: TGTGCCAGCAGTTTGACCAGTAGCGGGAGGGTCTCCTACGAGCAGTACTTC.

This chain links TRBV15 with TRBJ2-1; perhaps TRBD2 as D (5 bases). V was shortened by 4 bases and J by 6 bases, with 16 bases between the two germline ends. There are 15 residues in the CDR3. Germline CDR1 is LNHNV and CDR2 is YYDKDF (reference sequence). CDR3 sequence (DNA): TGTGCCACCAGCATTCCCGGGGATTTAGTCAATGAGCAGTTCTTC. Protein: CATSIPGDLVNEQFF.

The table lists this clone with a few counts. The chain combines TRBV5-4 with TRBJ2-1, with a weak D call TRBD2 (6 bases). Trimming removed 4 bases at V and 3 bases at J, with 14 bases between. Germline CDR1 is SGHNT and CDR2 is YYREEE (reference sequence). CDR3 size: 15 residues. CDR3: CASSQETAGYNEQFF. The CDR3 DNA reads TGTGCCAGCAGCCAAGAAACAGCGGGCTACAATGAGCAGTTCTTC. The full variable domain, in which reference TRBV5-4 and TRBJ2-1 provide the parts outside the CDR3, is ETGVTQSPTHLIKTRGQQVTLRCSSQSGHNTVSWYQQALGQGPQFIFQYYREEENGRGNFPPRFSGLQFPNYSSELNVNALELDDSALYLCASSQETAGYNEQFFGPGTRLTVL.

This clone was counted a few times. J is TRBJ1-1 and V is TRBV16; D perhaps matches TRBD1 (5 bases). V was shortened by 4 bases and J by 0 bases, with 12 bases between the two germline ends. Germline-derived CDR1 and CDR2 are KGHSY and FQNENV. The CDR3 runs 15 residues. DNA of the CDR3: TGTGCCAGCAGCCCCCTCAGGGACTTGAACACTGAAGCTTTCTTT. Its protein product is CASSPLRDLNTEAFF.

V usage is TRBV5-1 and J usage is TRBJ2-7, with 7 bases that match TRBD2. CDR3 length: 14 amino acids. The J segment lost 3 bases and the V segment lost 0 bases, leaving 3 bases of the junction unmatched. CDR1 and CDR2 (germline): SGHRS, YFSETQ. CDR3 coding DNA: TGCGCCAGCAGCTTGGCTGGGGAGGGCTACGAGCAGTACTTC. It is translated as CASSLAGEGYEQYF.

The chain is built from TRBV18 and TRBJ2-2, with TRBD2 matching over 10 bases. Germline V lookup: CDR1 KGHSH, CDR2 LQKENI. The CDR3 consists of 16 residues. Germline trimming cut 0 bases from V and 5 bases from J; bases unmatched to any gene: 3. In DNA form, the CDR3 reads TGTGCCAGCTCACCACCGGTTAGCGGGAGGACCGGGGAGCTGTTTTTT. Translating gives CASSPPVSGRTGELFF.

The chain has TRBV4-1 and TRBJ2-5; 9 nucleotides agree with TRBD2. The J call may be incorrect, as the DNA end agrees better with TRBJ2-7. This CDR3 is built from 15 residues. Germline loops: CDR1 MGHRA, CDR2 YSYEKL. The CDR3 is CASSETASGVYEQYF. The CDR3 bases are TGCGCCAGCAGCGAAACCGCTAGCGGGGTGTACGAGCAGTACTTC.

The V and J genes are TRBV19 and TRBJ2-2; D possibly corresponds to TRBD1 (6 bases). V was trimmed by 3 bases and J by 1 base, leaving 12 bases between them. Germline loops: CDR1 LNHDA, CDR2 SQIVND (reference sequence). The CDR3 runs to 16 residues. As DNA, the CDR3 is TGTGCCAGTAGTATTACCCCGGGACAGAACACCGGGGAGCTGTTTTTT. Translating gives CASSITPGQNTGELFF.

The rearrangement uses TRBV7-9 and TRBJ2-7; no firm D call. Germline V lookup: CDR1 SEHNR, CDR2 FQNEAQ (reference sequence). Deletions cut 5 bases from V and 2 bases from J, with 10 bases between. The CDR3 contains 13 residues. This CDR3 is CASSPTSAYEQYF. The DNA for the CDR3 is TGTGCCAGCAGCCCTACTTCCGCCTACGAGCAGTACTTC.